The clone carrying this T cell receptor (beta chain) is medium-sized within its sample. The data derive from a study of blood T cell repertoires in COVID-19. Study-wide background: Samples came from the United States, Italy and Spain, spanning acute and convalescent COVID-19.

Germline loops: CDR1 MNHEY, CDR2 SMNVEV (reference sequence). V was clipped by 2 bases and J by 8 bases; unmatched bases: 5. The CDR3 extends over 13 amino acids. In the original processing: By means of reference gene primer amplification, nucleated cell counts were estimated. Produced via immunoSEQ multiplex PCR; TCRdb's table is partial and in-frame only. V and J calls and clone size are copied from that table; D and trimming were computed from the DNA. The sample records about 34,000 clones, 60% to 80% being singletons. The chain has TRBV27 and TRBJ1-1, with TRBD1 matching over 7 bases. This clonotype was sampled from a human donor in a cohort sampled during active COVID-19. The sample consisted of peripheral blood. CDR3 DNA sequence: TGTGCCAGCAGTTTAATCCGGGACAGCGAAGCTTTCTTT. It codes for CASSLIRDSEAFF.